This TCR beta chain was captured in a study of vaccination effects on CD4 cells after COVID-19. About the study: Convalescent patients, a few in all, were sampled both early and late after vaccination. Whole-study results and caveats: Clones arising from infection and from vaccination showed marked clonal contraction late after vaccination. Only a few convalescent patients and no early post-infection timepoints featured in the study.

Clones were read by immunoSEQ multiplex PCR, and TCRdb kept only the in-frame ones, dropping some. The sample has tens of thousands of clones; 65% to 75% are singletons. Culture lasted about ten days before CD4+ T cell isolation. This person's SARS-CoV-2 infection, confirmed by PCR, occurred between March and December 2020. Either the mRNA-1273 or the BNT162b2 vaccine was given to participants as two doses. Half the medium was swapped for IL-2 medium on days 3 and 7. The CDR3 covers 15 residues. Per germline, CDR1 SNHLY and CDR2 FYNNEI. J was trimmed by 7 bases and V by 3 bases; bases with no gene match: 7. Remarks on this clone: As yet, its antigen is unknown.

This material consisted of CD4+ T cells from PBMCs cultured without peptide, taken after COVID-19 vaccination. This receptor was identified in a human donor who had a prior SARS-CoV-2 infection. The chain employs TRBV2 and TRBJ1-5; the match to TRBD1 covers 9 bases. CDR3 nucleotide sequence: TGTGCCAGCAGTGACGTGACAGGGGGAAGCCAGCCCCAGCATTTT. Amino acid sequence: CASSDVTGGSQPQHF.